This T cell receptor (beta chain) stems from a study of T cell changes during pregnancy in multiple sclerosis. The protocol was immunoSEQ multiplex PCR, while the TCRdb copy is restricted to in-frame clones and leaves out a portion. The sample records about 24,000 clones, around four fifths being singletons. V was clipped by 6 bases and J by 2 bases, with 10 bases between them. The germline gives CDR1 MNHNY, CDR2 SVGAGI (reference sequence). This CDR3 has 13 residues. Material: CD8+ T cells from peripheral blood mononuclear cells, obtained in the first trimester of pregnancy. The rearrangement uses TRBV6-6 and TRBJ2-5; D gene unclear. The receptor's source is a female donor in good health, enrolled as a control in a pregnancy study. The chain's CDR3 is CASRTQVQETQYF. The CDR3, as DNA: TGTGCCAGCAGAACTCAGGTACAAGAGACCCAGTACTTC.